This T cell receptor (beta chain) was sequenced for a study of cytotoxic CD8 clonotypes in ibrutinib-treated CLL. Study outcomes and limitations: Sampling schedules were unmatched across sustained-remission and progressing patients.

Generated by immunoSEQ multiplex PCR, the TCRdb table keeps only in-frame clones and is missing some. The repertoire holds some 140,000 clones, with less than 95% as singletons. TCR beta libraries used about 1.9 micrograms of genomic DNA from cryopreserved PBMCs. With respect to this clone: Its antigen is undetermined.

Losses at the gene ends were 5 bases for V and 4 bases for J; bases not matched to a gene: 7. CDR3 size: 14 residues. Germline-derived CDR1 and CDR2 are SGHTA and FQGNSA. The TCR sequence derives from a human donor with chronic lymphocytic leukemia. The sequenced sample was PBMCs, obtained after 12 months of ibrutinib treatment. This chain uses TRBV7-2 with TRBJ1-2; 7 bases are shared with TRBD1. The CDR3 bases are TGTGCCAGCAGCACTACAGGGGATTCCTATGGCTACACCTTC. This encodes CASSTTGDSYGYTF.